This T cell receptor beta chain was retrieved from a study of tumor and adjacent non-tumor tissue in lung cancer. For this clonotype: Sequence at one end of the junction differs from germline and may be a read error.

CDR1 MNHNY and CDR2 SVGAGI come from the germline V gene (reference sequence). The length of the CDR3 is 11 residues. This sample's RNA came from whole unsorted tissue. The library came from three nested PCR rounds adapted from ARM-PCR protocols. In TCRdb, the multiplex PCR reads were re-called with MiXCR into one record per CDR3 protein. The sample yields more than 70,000 distinct CDR3 sequences, 61% seen once. The sequence came from a man in his 70s with non-small cell lung cancer. The rearrangement links TRBV6-6 to TRBJ2-1; D gene uncertain. Source material: lung tumor tissue. The CDR3: CASRNHNGQFF. The DNA for the CDR3 is TGTGCCAGCAGGAACCACAATGGGCAGTTCTTC.